This T cell receptor beta chain stems from a study of OX40 agonist ivuxolimab in advanced cancers. Study-wide background: Patients took ivuxolimab, an agonistic anti-OX40 (CD134) antibody. Hepatocellular carcinoma, melanoma, renal cell or head and neck cancer was diagnosed in the dose-escalation patients. Points from the study as a whole: Fewer expanded clones were found on average in CD4+ than in CD8+ T cells.

Assay: immunoSEQ multiplex PCR; the TCRdb copy retains only in-frame clones and omits some. The sample yields nearly 85,000 clones, roughly 85% seen once. This CDR3 is 14 amino acids long. Trimming at V came to 8 bases and at J to 4 bases, leaving 8 bases not matched to a gene. Germline V gives CDR1 MNHEY, CDR2 SMNVEV (reference sequence). On this clone itself: Its specificity is not known.

Material: CD4+ or CD8+ T cells sorted from blood, obtained in a trial of the OX40 agonist ivuxolimab. The clonotype comes from an adult with an advanced solid tumor such as melanoma, head and neck, liver or kidney cancer. The rearrangement links TRBV27 to TRBJ2-5; 9 nucleotides align to TRBD1. This CDR3 reads CASAYRGRRETQYF. The CDR3 nucleotides read TGTGCCAGCGCTTACAGGGGGCGCCGAGAGACCCAGTACTTC.